This TCR beta chain was documented in a study of shared clonotypes between healthy human individuals. Overall study: Three CD4 naive, three CD4 memory, two CD8 naive and one CD8 memory plate were used per donor. Study outcomes and limitations: Roughly 5% of naive CD4 clonotypes were common to several donors.

Of note for this clone: Its antigen is undetermined.

V lost 4 bases and J 9 bases, leaving 23 bases between the germline ends. The CDR3 runs to 16 residues. Germline V gives CDR1 SGHRS, CDR2 YFSETQ. Division of CD4+ cells produced a CD45RA+ naive subset and a CD45RA-negative memory subset. Each subset's genomic DNA was shared equally among a number of immunoSEQ plates. Assay: immunoSEQ multiplex PCR; the TCRdb copy retains only in-frame clones and omits some. This table holds 2 million to 2.5 million clones, approximately 94% found once. Sequencing was carried out using naive CD4+ T cells from PBMCs. As for subset: CD45RA+ positively selected. The source of this sequence is a man between 18 and 29 years old in good health. Some clones in this sample may be carry-over from other donors' samples. The V gene is TRBV5-1, the J gene TRBJ2-1; D is perhaps TRBD1 (6 bases). The CDR3 spells CASSAPWGGQPSEQFF. CDR3 nucleotides: TGCGCCAGCAGCGCGCCTTGGGGCGGACAGCCGAGTGAGCAGTTCTTC.